Presented here are 3 T cell receptor beta chains from one specimen sequenced in a study of regulatory T cells in long-lasting Graves disease. The time point denotes: newly diagnosed GD, antithyroid drugs for less than 3 months. Isolated PBMC RNA provided the starting material for the TCR library. In building TCR beta libraries, iRepertoire HTBI primers were used together with Arm-PCR of CDR3 regions. In TCRdb, the multiplex PCR reads were re-called with MiXCR into one record per CDR3 protein. This sample has 620,000 or so distinct CDR3 sequences; under 20% occur once, and the top ten carry about 17%. Another study also made use of these data, one on T cells in Graves' hyperthyroidism and ophthalmopathy.

The material was peripheral blood mononuclear cells (PBMCs), obtained at new diagnosis, from a patient treated with antithyroid drugs. Receptors were obtained from a woman in her 30s with Graves disease.

This clonotype was picked up many times. The chain couples TRBV6-5 to TRBJ1-2, with 9 positions matching TRBD1. The V and J ends lost 0 bases and 4 bases, in that order; junction bases with no gene match: 3. The CDR3 spans 15 residues. The germline V gene encodes CDR1 MNHEY and CDR2 SVGAGI. As DNA, the CDR3 is TGTGCCAGCAGTTACTCCGGGACAGGGACCTATGGCTACACCTTC. Its protein is CASSYSGTGTYGYTF.

About this clonotype: Since a much larger clone is just one base distant, this may be a read error. V and J are TRBV2 and TRBJ2-2, with 8 nucleotides matching TRBD2. The V and J ends lost 5 bases and 3 bases, in that order; junction bases with no gene match: 11. This CDR3 has 17 amino acids. The V gene's germline CDR1 is SNHLY and CDR2 FYNNEI. The CDR3 sequence is CASSHIGGGRDTGELFF. The CDR3 DNA reads as TGTGCCAGCAGTCACATCGGCGGGGGGAGGGACACCGGGGAGCTGTTTTTT.

This clonotype was seen ten or more times. V usage is TRBV20-1 and J usage is TRBJ2-5, with 7 bases aligning to TRBD2. This CDR3 is built from 15 residues. V shed 2 bases, J shed 2 bases, and the junction held 8 bases outside the gene matches. CDR1 is DFQATT and CDR2 is SNEGSKA in the germline V gene (reference sequence). CDR3 coding DNA: TGCAGTGCTAGACCCTCTCTAGCGGAACAAGAGACCCAGTACTTC. It encodes CSARPSLAEQETQYF.